The 9 T cell receptor beta chains in this list originate from one sample, sequenced in a study of cytomegalovirus exposure and HLA in healthy donors. The PCR had 60 Vbeta and 13 Jbeta primers. Using immunoSEQ multiplex PCR, the repertoire was profiled, and TCRdb retains in-frame clones only, with some absent. Of around 63,000 clones listed, 79% are singletons. Input material: PBMCs. These receptors all stem from a woman aged 25 to 39 in good health and CMV-seronegative.

The chain recombines TRBV11-2 with TRBJ1-1, with D tentatively TRBD1 (6 bases). Per germline, CDR1 SGHAT and CDR2 FQNNGV. Between the trimmed V and J ends, which lost 0 bases and 4 bases, there was a span of 12 bases. The CDR3 consists of 15 residues. CDR3 sequence reads: CASSLDYGGGTEAFF. The CDR3 DNA is TGTGCCAGCAGCTTAGATTATGGGGGCGGCACTGAAGCTTTCTTT.

The rearrangement uses TRBV6-1 and TRBJ2-7, with TRBD1 matching 9 bases. The germline V gene encodes CDR1 MNHNS and CDR2 SASEGT. V dropped 3 bases and J dropped 3; count of bases not matched to a gene: 6. The CDR3 runs 15 residues. The CDR3 protein is CASSEADRGIYEQYF. The DNA of the CDR3 is TGTGCCAGCAGTGAGGCGGACAGGGGTATCTACGAGCAGTACTTC.

This chain connects TRBV2 to TRBJ1-2; 9 bases are a match to TRBD1. CDR3 length equals 14 residues. Germline V gives CDR1 SNHLY, CDR2 FYNNEI. J was trimmed by 8 bases and V by 6 bases; bases with no gene match: 10. This CDR3 reads CASRETGGAKGYTF. CDR3 bases: TGTGCCAGCAGGGAAACAGGGGGCGCGAAAGGCTACACCTTC.

This clone was seen only a few times. The J gene is TRBJ1-2, the V gene TRBV27; D is possibly TRBD1 (6 bases). The V gene lost 2 bases and the J gene lost 2 bases, with 18 bases spanning the gap. Germline assignment: CDR1 MNHEY and CDR2 SMNVEV (reference sequence). The CDR3 consists of 17 residues. CDR3 protein: CASSLTHTGFENYGYTF. DNA of the CDR3: TGTGCCAGCAGTTTAACCCACACAGGGTTCGAGAACTATGGCTACACCTTC.

This chain joins TRBV2 and TRBJ2-7, with D tentatively TRBD1 (6 bases). Germline-derived CDR1 and CDR2 are SNHLY and FYNNEI. The CDR3 covers 16 residues. The V end was cut by 7 bases, the J end by 3 bases, with 22 bases between. The CDR3 protein is CASTQGSGAQFYEQYF. The CDR3 bases are TGTGCCAGCACCCAAGGGTCAGGGGCGCAGTTCTACGAGCAGTACTTC. Combining the CDR3 with reference TRBV2 and TRBJ2-7 gives the whole variable domain EPEVTQTPSHQVTQMGQEVILRCVPISNHLYFYWYRQILGQKVEFLVSFYNNEISEKSEIFDDQFSVERPDGSNFTLKIRSTKLEDSAMYFCASTQGSGAQFYEQYFGPGTRLTVT.

V usage is TRBV10-3 and J usage is TRBJ1-5; D is undetermined. In germline, CDR1 is ENHRY, CDR2 SYGVKD. The V end lost 5 bases, the J end lost 7 bases, and 12 bases lay between the germline ends. There are 13 residues in the CDR3. CDR3 protein: CAISPSSEQPQHF. CDR3 DNA: TGTGCCATCAGTCCATCTTCGGAGCAGCCCCAGCATTTT.

In this sample, this clone turned up a few times. The chain recombines TRBV5-1 with TRBJ1-2; a weak D match, TRBD1 (6 bases). Deletions cut 4 bases from V and 6 bases from J, with 19 bases between. Germline V gene lookup returns CDR1 SGHRS and CDR2 YFSETQ. This CDR3 is 15 amino acids long. The CDR3 region is CASSPEGQMGDGYTF. The DNA of the CDR3 is TGCGCCAGCAGCCCCGAAGGACAGATGGGCGATGGCTACACCTTC.

The genes are TRBV7-2 and TRBJ2-7, with 8 bases aligning to TRBD2. The germline CDR1 and CDR2 sequences are SGHTA and FQGNSA. J lost 0 bases, V lost 5 bases, and 6 bases had no gene match. This CDR3 has 15 residues. The CDR3 DNA reads as TGTGCCAGCAGCCCCCCTAGCGGGTACTCCTACGAGCAGTACTTC. It yields the protein CASSPPSGYSYEQYF. Looking up the rest from reference TRBV7-2 and TRBJ2-7 gives the full variable domain: GAGVSQSPSNKVTEKGKDVELRCDPISGHTALYWYRQSLGQGLEFLIYFQGNSAPDKSGLPSDRFSAERTGGSVSTLTIQRTQQEDSAVYLCASSPPSGYSYEQYFGPGTRLTVT.

This chain joins TRBV6-5 and TRBJ2-3; 9 bases agree with TRBD2. CDR1 is MNHEY and CDR2 is SVGAGI in the germline V gene. The CDR3 sequence is 15 residues long. After removal of 6 bases from V and 7 bases from J, the junction contained 11 bases not matched to a gene. The CDR3 DNA is TGTGCCAGCAGCACCTCTAGCGGGAAGCAGTATACGCAGTATTTT. Translating gives CASSTSSGKQYTQYF.